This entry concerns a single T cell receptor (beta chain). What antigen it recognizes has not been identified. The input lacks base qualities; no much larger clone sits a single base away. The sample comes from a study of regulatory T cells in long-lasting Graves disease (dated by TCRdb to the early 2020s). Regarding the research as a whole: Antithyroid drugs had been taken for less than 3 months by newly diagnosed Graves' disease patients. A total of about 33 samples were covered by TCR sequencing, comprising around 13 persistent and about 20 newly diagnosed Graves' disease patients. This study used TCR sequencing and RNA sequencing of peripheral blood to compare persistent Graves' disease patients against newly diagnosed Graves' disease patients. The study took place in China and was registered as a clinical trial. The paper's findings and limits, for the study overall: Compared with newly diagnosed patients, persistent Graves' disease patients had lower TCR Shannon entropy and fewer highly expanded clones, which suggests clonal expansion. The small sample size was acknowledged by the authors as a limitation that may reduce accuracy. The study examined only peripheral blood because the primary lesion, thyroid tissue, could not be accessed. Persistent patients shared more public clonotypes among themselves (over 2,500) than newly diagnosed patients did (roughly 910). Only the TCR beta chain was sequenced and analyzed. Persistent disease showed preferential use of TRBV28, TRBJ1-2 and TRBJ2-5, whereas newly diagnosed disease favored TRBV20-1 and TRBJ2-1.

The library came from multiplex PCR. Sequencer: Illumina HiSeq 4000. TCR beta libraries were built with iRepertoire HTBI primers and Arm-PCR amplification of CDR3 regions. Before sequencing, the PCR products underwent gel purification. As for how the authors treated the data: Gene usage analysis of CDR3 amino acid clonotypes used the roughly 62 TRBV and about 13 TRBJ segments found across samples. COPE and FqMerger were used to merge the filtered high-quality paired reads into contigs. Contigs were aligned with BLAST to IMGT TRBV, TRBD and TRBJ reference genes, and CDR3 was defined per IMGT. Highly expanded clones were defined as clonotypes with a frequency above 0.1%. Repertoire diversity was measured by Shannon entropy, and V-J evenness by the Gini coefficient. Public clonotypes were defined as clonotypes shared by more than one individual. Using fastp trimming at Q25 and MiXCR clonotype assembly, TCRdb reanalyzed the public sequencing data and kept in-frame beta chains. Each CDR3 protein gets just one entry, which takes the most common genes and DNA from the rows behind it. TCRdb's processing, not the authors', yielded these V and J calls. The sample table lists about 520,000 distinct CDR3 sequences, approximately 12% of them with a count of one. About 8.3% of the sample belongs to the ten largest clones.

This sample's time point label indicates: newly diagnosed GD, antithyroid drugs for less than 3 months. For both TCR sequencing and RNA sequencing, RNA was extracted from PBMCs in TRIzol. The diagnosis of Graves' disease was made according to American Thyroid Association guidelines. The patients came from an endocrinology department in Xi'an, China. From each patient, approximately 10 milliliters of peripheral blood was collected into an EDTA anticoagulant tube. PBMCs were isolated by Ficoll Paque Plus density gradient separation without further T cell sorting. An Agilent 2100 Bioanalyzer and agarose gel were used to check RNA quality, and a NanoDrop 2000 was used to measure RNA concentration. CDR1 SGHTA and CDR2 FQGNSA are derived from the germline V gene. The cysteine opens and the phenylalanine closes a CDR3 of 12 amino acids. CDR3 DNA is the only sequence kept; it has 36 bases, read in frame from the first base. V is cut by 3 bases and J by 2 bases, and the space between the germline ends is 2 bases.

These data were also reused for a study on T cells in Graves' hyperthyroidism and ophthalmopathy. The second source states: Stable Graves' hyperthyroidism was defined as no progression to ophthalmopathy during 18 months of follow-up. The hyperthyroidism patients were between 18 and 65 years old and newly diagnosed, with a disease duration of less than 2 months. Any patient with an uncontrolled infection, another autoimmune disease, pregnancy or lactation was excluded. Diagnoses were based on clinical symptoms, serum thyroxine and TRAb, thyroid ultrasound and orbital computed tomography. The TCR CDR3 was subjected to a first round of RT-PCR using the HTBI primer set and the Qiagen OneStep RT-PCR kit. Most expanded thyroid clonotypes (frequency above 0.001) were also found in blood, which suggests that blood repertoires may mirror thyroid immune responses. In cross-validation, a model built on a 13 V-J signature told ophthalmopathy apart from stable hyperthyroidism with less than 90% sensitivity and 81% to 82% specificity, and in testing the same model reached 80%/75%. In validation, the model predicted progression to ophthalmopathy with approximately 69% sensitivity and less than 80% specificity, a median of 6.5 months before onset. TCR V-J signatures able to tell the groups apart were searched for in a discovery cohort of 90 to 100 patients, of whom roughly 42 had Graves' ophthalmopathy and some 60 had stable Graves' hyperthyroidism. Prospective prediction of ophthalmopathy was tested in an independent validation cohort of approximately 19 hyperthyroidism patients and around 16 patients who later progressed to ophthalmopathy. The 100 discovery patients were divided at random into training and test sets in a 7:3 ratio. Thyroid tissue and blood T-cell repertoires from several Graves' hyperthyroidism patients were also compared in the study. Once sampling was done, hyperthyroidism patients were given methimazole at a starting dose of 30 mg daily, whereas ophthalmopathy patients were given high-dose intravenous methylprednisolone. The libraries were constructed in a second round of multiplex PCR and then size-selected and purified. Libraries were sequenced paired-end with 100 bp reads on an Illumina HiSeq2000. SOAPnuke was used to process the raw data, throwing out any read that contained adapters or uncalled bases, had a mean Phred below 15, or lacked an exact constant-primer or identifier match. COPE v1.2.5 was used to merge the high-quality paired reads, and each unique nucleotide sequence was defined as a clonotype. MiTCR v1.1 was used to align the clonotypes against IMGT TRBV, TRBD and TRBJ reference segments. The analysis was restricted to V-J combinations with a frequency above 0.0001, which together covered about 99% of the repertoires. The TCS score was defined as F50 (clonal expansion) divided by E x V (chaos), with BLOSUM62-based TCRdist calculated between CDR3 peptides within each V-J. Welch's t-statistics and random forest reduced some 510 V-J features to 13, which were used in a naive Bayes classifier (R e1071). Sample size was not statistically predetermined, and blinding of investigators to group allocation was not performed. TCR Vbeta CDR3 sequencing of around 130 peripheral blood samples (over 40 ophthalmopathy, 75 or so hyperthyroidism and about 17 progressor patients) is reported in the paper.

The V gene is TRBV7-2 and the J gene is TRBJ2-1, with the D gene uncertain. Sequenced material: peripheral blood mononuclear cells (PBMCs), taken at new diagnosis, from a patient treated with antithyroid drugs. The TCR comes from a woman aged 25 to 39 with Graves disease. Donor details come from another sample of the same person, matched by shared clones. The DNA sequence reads TGTGCCAGCAGCTTTGCCTACAATGAGCAGTTCTTC. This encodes CASSFAYNEQFF.